A selection of T cell receptor beta chains follows, all from one sample in a study of shared clonotypes between healthy human individuals. Sequencing was performed with immunoSEQ multiplex PCR; in TCRdb, only in-frame clones are kept and a portion is missing. This sample carries around 100,000 clones, about 70% of them seen once, and the ten largest clones take roughly 24%. Sequenced material: memory CD8+ T cells sorted from blood. The receptors originated from a woman in her 30s in good health. Each CDR3 is given with its conserved first and last residue. Fields, in order: J gene, clone size, D gene, V gene, CDR3 DNA, CDR3 protein. The D gene is left open where the match is weak. Clone size is shown for a subset of rows, as once, few, many or a class of expanded clone.

>TRBJ2-1|NA|TRBD2|TRBV19
TGTGCCAGTAAGGTGACTAGCAGCTCCTACAATGAGCAGTTCTTC
CASKVTSSSYNEQFF
>TRBJ2-7|NA|TRBD2|TRBV18
TGTGCCAGCTCACCTGGGACTAGTTTCTACGAGCAGTACTTC
CASSPGTSFYEQYF
>TRBJ2-2|NA|NA|TRBV5-1
TGCGCCAGCAGCTGGGCTTCCGCGAACACCGGGGAGCTGTTTTTT
CASSWASANTGELFF
>TRBJ1-1|NA|NA|TRBV2
TGTGCCAGCGGGGCCGGGTTGCGGAACACTGAAGCTTTCTTT
CASGAGLRNTEAFF
>TRBJ2-1|NA|TRBD2|TRBV6-4
TGTGCCAGCAGTGTAGCAAGCGGGAGCCATAATGAGCAGTTCTTC
CASSVASGSHNEQFF
>TRBJ1-1|NA|NA|TRBV29-1
TGCAGCGTTGGCACGGGCCGCGGAGCTTTCTTT
CSVGTGRGAFF
>TRBJ2-7|NA|NA|TRBV6-5
TGTGCCAGCAGTCTAAGGCCGAGCTACGAGCAGTACTTC
CASSLRPSYEQYF
>TRBJ2-7|many|TRBD1|TRBV25-1
TGTGCCAGCAGTGGGGGACAGCTCTACGAGCAGTACTTC
CASSGGQLYEQYF
>TRBJ2-2|many|TRBD2|TRBV6-1
TGCACCAGCGGGAGGGCCGGTGACACCGGGGAGCTGTTTTTT
CTSGRAGDTGELFF
>TRBJ2-7|once|NA|TRBV7-9
TGTGCCAGCAGCTACACTGGGGTTGCCTACGAGCAGTACTTC
CASSYTGVAYEQYF
>TRBJ2-7|once|NA|TRBV27
TGTGCCAGCAGTTTTACGTCGCGCAGGACAGCCGACTCCTACGAGCAGTACTTC
CASSFTSRRTADSYEQYF
>TRBJ2-7|NA|TRBD1|TRBV7-9
TGTGCCAGCAGCCCACGCCGGGACAGGGACATGTACGAGCAGTACTTC
CASSPRRDRDMYEQYF
>TRBJ2-7|NA|NA|TRBV6-6
TGTGCCAGCAGTTCCTTGGGGCACTCCTACGAGCAGTACTTC
CASSSLGHSYEQYF
>TRBJ2-1|NA|NA|TRBV28
TGTGCCAGCAGACTTATTAGAGAACTAGCAAGCAATGAGCAGTTCTTC
CASRLIRELASNEQFF
>TRBJ2-1|many|TRBD1|TRBV15
TGTGCCACCAGCCGGACAGGCTCCTACAATGAGCAGTTCTTC
CATSRTGSYNEQFF
>TRBJ2-3|NA|TRBD2|TRBV11-2
TGTGCCAGCAGCTTTGGACTAGCGGGAGTAGGTACGCAGTATTTT
CASSFGLAGVGTQYF
>TRBJ2-7|NA|TRBD1|TRBV7-9
TGTGCCAGCAGCCCCCCGCGCGGACAGGGAATCTACGAGCAGTACTTC
CASSPPRGQGIYEQYF
>TRBJ2-1|NA|TRBD2|TRBV4-2
TGTGCCAGTGCGGGTACGAGACTAGCGGGTACTGAGCAGTTCTTC
CASAGTRLAGTEQFF
>TRBJ2-1|few|NA|TRBV6-4
TGTGCCAGCAGTGACTCATCGGGAGCCTACAATGAGCAGTTCTTC
CASSDSSGAYNEQFF
>TRBJ1-5|NA|NA|TRBV19
TGTGCCAGTAGTATGGACACCTTCAATCAGCCCCAGCATTTT
CASSMDTFNQPQHF
>TRBJ2-7|few|TRBD2|TRBV5-6
TGTGCCAGCCTGAGCGGGAGCAACGAGCAGTACTTC
CASLSGSNEQYF
>TRBJ1-4|few|NA|TRBV29-1
TGCAGCGTTGAGAACCCTAATGAAAAACTGTTTTTT
CSVENPNEKLFF
>TRBJ2-6|NA|NA|TRBV15
TGTGCCACCAGCAGTGACCCCTACTCTGGGGCCAACGTCCTGACTTTC
CATSSDPYSGANVLTF
>TRBJ2-3|NA|TRBD1|TRBV5-1
TGCGCCAGCAGCTTGTTAGTCAGGGGGAACACAGATACGCAGTATTTT
CASSLLVRGNTDTQYF
>TRBJ2-7|NA|TRBD2|TRBV4-2
TGTGCCAGCAGCCAAGATTTGGGGACTACACTCTACGAGCAGTACTTC
CASSQDLGTTLYEQYF
>TRBJ1-2|many|NA|TRBV19
TGTGCCAGTAGTATAGGAGCATTCTATGGCTACACCTTC
CASSIGAFYGYTF
>TRBJ2-2|NA|TRBD2|TRBV28
TGTGCCAGCAGATCTCCGGGAGGGCCCATGACCGGGGAGCTGTTTTTT
CASRSPGGPMTGELFF
>TRBJ2-3|NA|TRBD2|TRBV10-2
TGCGCCAGCAGTCCGGCTACTAGCGGGGGCACAGATACGCAGTATTTT
CASSPATSGGTDTQYF
>TRBJ1-1|NA|TRBD1|TRBV10-2
TGCGCCAGCACCCCGACGGGGGGGGACAGCACTGAAGCTTTCTTT
CASTPTGGDSTEAFF
>TRBJ2-7|many|TRBD2|TRBV30
TGTGCCTGGAGTAGCCTAGCGGGAGAGGAGGGATACGAGCAGTACTTC
CAWSSLAGEEGYEQYF
>TRBJ2-1|NA|TRBD2|TRBV14
TGTGCCAGCAGCCAATTAGCGGGAGGATGGTACAATGAGCAGTTCTTC
CASSQLAGGWYNEQFF
>TRBJ2-7|NA|NA|TRBV6-6
TGTGCCAGCAGTTACGCCCCAGGAGCGCCCTACGAGCAGTACTTC
CASSYAPGAPYEQYF
>TRBJ1-5|NA|NA|TRBV27
TGTGCCAGCAGCGCTGACAGACAAACCCGTTATAGCAATCAGCCCCAGCATTTT
CASSADRQTRYSNQPQHF
>TRBJ2-7|NA|NA|TRBV5-8
TGTGCCAGCAGAGGGAAGGGGGTCCACGAGCAGTACTTC
CASRGKGVHEQYF
>TRBJ2-1|few|NA|TRBV19
TGTGCCAGTAGTATTACCCCTATTAATGAGCAGTTCTTC
CASSITPINEQFF
>TRBJ1-2|NA|NA|TRBV10-2
TGCGCCAGCAGTGCGCAGGGGAATGGCTACACCTTC
CASSAQGNGYTF
>TRBJ2-7|NA|TRBD1|TRBV4-1
TGCGCCAGCAGCCAAGAAATCCACCAGGGGGATACCTACGAGCAGTACTTC
CASSQEIHQGDTYEQYF
>TRBJ1-2|NA|NA|TRBV5-4
TGTGCCAGCAGCTTGGGGGGAGACTATGGCTACACCTTC
CASSLGGDYGYTF
>TRBJ2-1|few|TRBD2|TRBV9
TGTGCCAGCAGCCCCTCTAGCGGGAGGGCGTATGAGCAGTTCTTC
CASSPSSGRAYEQFF
>TRBJ2-5|NA|TRBD2|TRBV19
TGTGCCAGTAGTACGGGACTAGCGTTGGCTACGGAGACCCAGTACTTC
CASSTGLALATETQYF
>TRBJ2-7|NA|TRBD1|TRBV7-9
TGTGCCAGCAGCTACGGGACAGGCAGGGCCTACGAGCAGTACTTC
CASSYGTGRAYEQYF
>TRBJ2-7|few|NA|TRBV27
TGTGCCAGCAGTTACGGGTTCCGGCAGTACTTC
CASSYGFRQYF
>TRBJ2-7|once|TRBD2|TRBV7-3
TGTGCCAGCGGCGGACTAGCGGGCATGCGGTACGAGCAGTACTTC
CASGGLAGMRYEQYF
>TRBJ1-5|few|NA|TRBV5-1
TGCGCCAGCAGACAAGACGGGATCAATCAGCCCCAGCATTTT
CASRQDGINQPQHF
>TRBJ1-4|NA|NA|TRBV25-1
TGTGCCAGCAGTGAAGGGCAGCCTAATGAAAAACTGTTTTTT
CASSEGQPNEKLFF
>TRBJ1-1|NA|NA|TRBV10-2
TGTGCCAGCAGTGAAACAGACCGGGCGGAAGCTTTCTTT
CASSETDRAEAFF
>TRBJ2-2|NA|NA|TRBV5-6
TGTGCCAGCAGCGTAAATACCGGGGAGCTGTTTTTT
CASSVNTGELFF
>TRBJ2-3|NA|TRBD2|TRBV9
TGTGCCAGCAGCGTAGCTGGCGGGAGCTCTGCGCAGTATTTT
CASSVAGGSSAQYF
>TRBJ2-5|NA|NA|TRBV15
TGTGCCACCAGCAGAGATCCGGGGCCAAAAGAGACCCAGTACTTC
CATSRDPGPKETQYF
>TRBJ2-5|NA|NA|TRBV29-1
TGCAGCGTTGACGAGGGCCGAGAGACCCAGTACTTC
CSVDEGRETQYF
>TRBJ1-5|few|NA|TRBV6-1
TGTGCCAGCAGTGAAGGCCCGGGAGATAGCAATCAGCCCCAGCATTTT
CASSEGPGDSNQPQHF
>TRBJ2-7|many|TRBD2|TRBV7-8
TGTGCCAGCAGCTCCAGAGATAGCGGGAGCTACGAGCAGTACTTC
CASSSRDSGSYEQYF
>TRBJ1-2|NA|NA|TRBV5-4
TGTGCCAGCAGCAACGACGGACTTTCAAACTATGGCTACACCTTC
CASSNDGLSNYGYTF
>TRBJ1-4|NA|TRBD1|TRBV9
TGTGCCAGCAGCTACGGAGGGACAGATGAAAAACTGTTTTTT
CASSYGGTDEKLFF
>TRBJ2-1|NA|NA|TRBV7-9
TGTGCCAGCAGCTGCCTCAGGGAGGAGTACAATGAGCAGTTCTTC
CASSCLREEYNEQFF